This T cell receptor (beta chain) originates from a study of response to subunit inactivated influenza vaccine. Whole-study findings and limits: T cells newly recruited by each seasonal influenza vaccination are few, the authors suggested.

This clonotype was counted many times. The antigen is undetermined. This CDR3 has 14 amino acids. With 6 bases clipped from V and 3 bases from J, the junction kept 8 bases outside the gene matches. Germline V CDR1 and CDR2: LGHDT, YNNKEL (reference sequence). TCRdb used MiXCR to reprocess the RT-PCR reads, holding one entry per CDR3 protein. The data show 550,000 to 650,000 distinct CDR3 sequences, roughly 12% seen once. The V and J genes are TRBV3-1 and TRBJ2-7; TRBD1 agrees at 7 bases. The TCR was taken from a man between 45 and 60 years old who received an inactivated influenza vaccine. The sample was PBMCs from blood, taken on the day of vaccination. The CDR3 bases are TGTGCCAGCAGTACCCGACAGGGAAGCTACGAGCAGTACTTC. It translates to CASSTRQGSYEQYF.